This T cell receptor beta chain was obtained from a study of blood T cell repertoires in COVID-19. In the study overall: Samples of COVID-19 (acute and convalescent) were obtained from the United States, Italy and Spain. In each case, the material was cDNA or gDNA derived from T cells, B-cell-depleted T cells, or PBMCs.

V lost 3 bases and J lost 7, with 6 bases in between. The CDR3 contains 12 residues. Profiled with immunoSEQ multiplex PCR; TCRdb holds only in-frame clones, not every one. The sample contains 390,000 or so clones, 90% of which appear only once. The sequenced sample consisted of peripheral blood. The chain joins TRBV12-3 or TRBV12-4 to TRBJ1-4; D remains ambiguous. This TCR was sampled from a man between 18 and 35 years old with active or convalescent COVID-19. CDR3 DNA: TGTGCCAGCAGTTTCCGTTTTGAAAAACTGTTTTTT. It codes for CASSFRFEKLFF.